The present T cell receptor (beta chain) was sequenced within a study of T-cell memory formation after mild COVID-19. Overall study context: TCR clusters were largely donor specific. Findings and caveats of the study: Day 15 to 85 contracting clones showed balanced CD4/CD8; day 15 to 37 expanders favored CD4+.

In the case of this clonotype: The antigen is unknown.

V lost 4 bases and J lost 3; bases outside the gene matches: 8. The CDR3 spans 16 residues. Per germline, CDR1 SQVTM and CDR2 ANQGSEA. 5'RACE primed from the constant segment yielded TCR alpha and TCR beta cDNA libraries bearing sample barcodes and UMIs. In TCRdb, the 5' RACE reads were re-called with MiXCR into one record per CDR3 protein. There are a few hundred thousand distinct CDR3 sequences in the sample; under 25% occur only once, and roughly an eighth lies in the top ten. The V call is TRBV29-1, the J call TRBJ2-1, with 11 bases identical to TRBD2. The clonotype comes from an adult woman who had mild COVID-19 (a few samples of this study predate the infection). Cell type and time point are not known. The sample consisted of PBMCs or a T cell subset sorted from them (not recorded which). CDR3 coding DNA: TGCAGCGTTGCCACCTCCGGGACTAGCGGCTACAATGAGCAGTTCTTC. Protein product: CSVATSGTSGYNEQFF.